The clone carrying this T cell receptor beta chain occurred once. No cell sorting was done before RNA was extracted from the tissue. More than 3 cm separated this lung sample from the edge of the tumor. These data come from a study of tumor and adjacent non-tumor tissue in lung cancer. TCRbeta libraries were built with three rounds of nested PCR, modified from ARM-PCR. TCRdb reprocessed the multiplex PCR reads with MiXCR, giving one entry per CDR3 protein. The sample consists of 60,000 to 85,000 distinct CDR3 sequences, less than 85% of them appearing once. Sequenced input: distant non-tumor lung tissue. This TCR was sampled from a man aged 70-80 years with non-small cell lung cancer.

DNA for the CDR3: TGTGCCAGCAGCCTTGACATGGCAAGCACTAAAACTTTCTTT. Its protein product is CASSLDMASTKTFF. V is TRBV5-4 and J is TRBJ1-1; D gene uncertain. From germline, CDR1 is SGHNT and CDR2 YYREEE (reference sequence). This CDR3 has 14 residues. Deletions cut 4 bases from V and 12 bases from J, with 22 bases between.